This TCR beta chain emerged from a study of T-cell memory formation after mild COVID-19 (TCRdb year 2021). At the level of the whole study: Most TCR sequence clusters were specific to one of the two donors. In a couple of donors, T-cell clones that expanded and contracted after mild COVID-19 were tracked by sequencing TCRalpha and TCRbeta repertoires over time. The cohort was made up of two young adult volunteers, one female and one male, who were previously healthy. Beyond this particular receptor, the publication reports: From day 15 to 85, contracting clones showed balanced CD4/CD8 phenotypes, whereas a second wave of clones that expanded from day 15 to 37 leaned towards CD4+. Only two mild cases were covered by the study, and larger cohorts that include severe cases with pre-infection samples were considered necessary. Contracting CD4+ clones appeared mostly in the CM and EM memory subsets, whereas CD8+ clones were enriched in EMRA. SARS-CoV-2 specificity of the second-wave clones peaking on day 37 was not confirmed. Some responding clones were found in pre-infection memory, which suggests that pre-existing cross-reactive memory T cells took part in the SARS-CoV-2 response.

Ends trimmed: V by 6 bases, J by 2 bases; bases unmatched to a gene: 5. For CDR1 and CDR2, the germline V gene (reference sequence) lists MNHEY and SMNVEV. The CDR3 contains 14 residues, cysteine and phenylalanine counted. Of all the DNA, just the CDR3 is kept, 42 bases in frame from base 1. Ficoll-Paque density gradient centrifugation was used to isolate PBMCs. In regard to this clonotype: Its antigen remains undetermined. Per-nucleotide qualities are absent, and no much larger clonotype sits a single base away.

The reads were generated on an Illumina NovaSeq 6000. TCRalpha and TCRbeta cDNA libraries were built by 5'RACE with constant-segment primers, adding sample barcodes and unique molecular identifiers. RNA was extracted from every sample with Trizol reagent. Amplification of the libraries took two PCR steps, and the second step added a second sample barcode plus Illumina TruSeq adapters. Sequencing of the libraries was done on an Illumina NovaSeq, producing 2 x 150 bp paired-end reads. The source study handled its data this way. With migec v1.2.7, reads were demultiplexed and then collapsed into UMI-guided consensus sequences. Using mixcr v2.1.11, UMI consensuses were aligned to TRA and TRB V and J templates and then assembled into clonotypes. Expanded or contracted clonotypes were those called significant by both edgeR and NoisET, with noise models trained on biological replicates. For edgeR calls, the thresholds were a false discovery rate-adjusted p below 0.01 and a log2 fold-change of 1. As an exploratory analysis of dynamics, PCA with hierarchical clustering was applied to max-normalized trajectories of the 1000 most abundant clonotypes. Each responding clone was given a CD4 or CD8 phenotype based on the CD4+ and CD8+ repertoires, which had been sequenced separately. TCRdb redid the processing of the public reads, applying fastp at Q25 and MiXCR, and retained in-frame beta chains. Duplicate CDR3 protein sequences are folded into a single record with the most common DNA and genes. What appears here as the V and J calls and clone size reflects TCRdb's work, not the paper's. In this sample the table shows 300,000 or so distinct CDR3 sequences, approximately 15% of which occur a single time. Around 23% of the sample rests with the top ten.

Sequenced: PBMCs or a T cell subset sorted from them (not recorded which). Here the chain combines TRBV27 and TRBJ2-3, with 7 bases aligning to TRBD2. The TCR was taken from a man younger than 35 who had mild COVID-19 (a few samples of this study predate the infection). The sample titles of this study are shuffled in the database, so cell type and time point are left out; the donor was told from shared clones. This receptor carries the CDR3 CASRRGTITDTQYF. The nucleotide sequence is TGTGCCAGCAGGAGAGGGACTATCACAGATACGCAGTATTTT.